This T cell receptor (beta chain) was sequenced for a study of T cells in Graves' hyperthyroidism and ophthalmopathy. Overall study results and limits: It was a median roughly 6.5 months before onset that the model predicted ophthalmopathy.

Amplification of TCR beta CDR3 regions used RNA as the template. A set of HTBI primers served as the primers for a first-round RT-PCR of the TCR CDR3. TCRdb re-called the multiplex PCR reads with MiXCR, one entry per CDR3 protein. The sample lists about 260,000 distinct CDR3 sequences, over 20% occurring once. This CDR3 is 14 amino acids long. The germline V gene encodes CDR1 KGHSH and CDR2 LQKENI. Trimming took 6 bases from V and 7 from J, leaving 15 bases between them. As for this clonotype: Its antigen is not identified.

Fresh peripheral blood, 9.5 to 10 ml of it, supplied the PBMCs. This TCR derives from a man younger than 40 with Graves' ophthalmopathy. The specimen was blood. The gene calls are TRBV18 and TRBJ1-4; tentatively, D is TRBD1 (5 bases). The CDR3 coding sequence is TGTGCCAGCTCCCGCCAGGGAGGGATTGAAAAACTGTTTTTT. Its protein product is CASSRQGGIEKLFF.